The 26 T cell receptor beta chains reported below all come from one sample, sequenced in a study of a mutant IDH1 vaccine in newly diagnosed glioma (dated by TCRdb to the early 2020s). The time point label on this specimen signifies: week 11, during vaccination. Each vaccine dose was 300 ug of a 20-mer mutant IDH1 peptide in Montanide, given subcutaneously with topical imiquimod. These TCRs' antigens remain unknown. Libraries were prepared through the immunoSEQ multiplex PCR assay. The immuneACCESS repertoire file appears here via TCRdb, limited to in-frame rearrangements. These files lack a portion of the clones; in checked studies, under half of the deficit traces to unresolved V genes, and the cause of the others is not known. This sample is represented by about 110,000 clones; around 90% of them were singletons. The ten largest account for 0.5% to 0.65% of the sample. The specimen was PBMCs, collected from a glioma patient whose treatment included an IDH1 peptide vaccine. Source of these receptors: a woman aged 45-65 years with glioma.

V usage is TRBV10-3 and J usage is TRBJ1-1, with D perhaps TRBD1 (6 bases). Per the germline V gene, CDR1 is ENHRY and CDR2 is SYGVKD. Trimming removed 0 bases at V and 3 bases at J, with 11 bases between. This CDR3 has 15 amino acids. CDR3 sequence: CAISESGGRYTEAFF. The CDR3 DNA reads as TGTGCCATCAGTGAGTCGGGGGGCCGCTACACTGAAGCTTTCTTT.

The gene calls are TRBV2 and TRBJ2-2; a possible D gene is TRBD2 (6 bases). Germline CDR1 SNHLY, CDR2 FYNNEI. This CDR3 contains 14 residues. V shed 7 bases and J shed 1 base, with 10 bases lying between them. CDR3 coding DNA: TGTGCCAGCAAGCGGGTTTGGAACACCGGGGAGCTGTTTTTT. This codes for CASKRVWNTGELFF.

A single count supports this clone. The V call is TRBV2, the J call TRBJ1-1; possibly TRBD1 for D (6 bases). There are 14 residues in the CDR3. Germline V lookup: CDR1 SNHLY, CDR2 FYNNEI. The V end lost 3 bases, the J end lost 5 bases, and 13 bases lay between the germline ends. This chain's CDR3 is CASSETGAKTEAFF. The CDR3 DNA sequence: TGTGCCAGCAGTGAGACGGGGGCGAAAACTGAAGCTTTCTTT.

The J gene is TRBJ1-1, the V gene TRBV7-2, with D hard to call. Germline loops: CDR1 SGHTA, CDR2 FQGNSA. The length of the CDR3 is 16 residues. With 2 bases removed from V and 1 base from J, the gap between germline ends came to 14 bases. The CDR3 reads CASSLRPLGENTEAFF. In DNA, the CDR3 is TGTGCCAGCAGCTTACGCCCTTTGGGAGAGAACACTGAAGCTTTCTTT.

With respect to this clone: Distinct nucleotide sequences in the sample also encode this CDR3. The chain uses TRBV20-1 and TRBJ1-2; D unclear. Germline V gene lookup returns CDR1 DFQATT and CDR2 SNEGSKA (reference sequence). The ends were cut back, 2 bases at V and 3 bases at J, with 4 bases in the middle. The CDR3 runs 11 residues. CDR3 DNA sequence: TGCAGTGCTAGAAGGGACTATGGCTACACCTTC. It specifies CSARRDYGYTF.

This clone was seen once. The genes are TRBV7-3 and TRBJ2-3; D is possibly TRBD1 or TRBD2 (6 bases each). This CDR3 contains 16 residues. V was pared by 4 bases and J by 0 bases, with 14 bases between. Germline V gene sequence: CDR1 SGHTA, CDR2 FQGTGA. This CDR3 reads CASSYGGGSSTDTQYF. The CDR3 bases are TGTGCCAGCAGCTACGGGGGCGGATCGAGCACAGATACGCAGTATTTT.

Written as DNA, the CDR3 is TGTGCCAGCAGCCCAGGGGGAGGGGGAAGATTCAACTATGGCTACACCTTC. It specifies CASSPGGGGRFNYGYTF. The genes are TRBV9 and TRBJ1-2; 7 bases fit TRBD1. V was clipped by 4 bases and J by 2 bases; unmatched bases: 14. The CDR3 contains 17 residues. The germline CDR1 and CDR2 sequences are SGDLS and YYNGEE.

The CDR3 DNA sequence: TGCGCCAGCAGCCTCAGGATCGACTCCTACGAGCAGTACTTC. Translating it yields CASSLRIDSYEQYF. This sequence joins TRBV5-1 and TRBJ2-7, with D unresolved. Trimming pared 4 bases from V and 0 bases from J, leaving 11 bases between. The CDR3 is 14 residues long. Per germline, CDR1 SGHRS and CDR2 YFSETQ.

The chain recombines TRBV14 with TRBJ1-1; unclear D gene. This CDR3 has 12 amino acids. Germline V gene sequence: CDR1 SGHDN, CDR2 FVKESK. The V end was cut by 3 bases, the J end by 4 bases, with 6 bases between. CDR3 sequence: CASSHPGTEAFF. CDR3 nucleotides: TGTGCCAGCAGCCACCCCGGCACTGAAGCTTTCTTT.

This CDR3 is CASSLWGRGGYEQYF. CDR3 coding DNA: TGCGCCAGCAGCTTGTGGGGGAGAGGGGGCTACGAGCAGTACTTC. V is TRBV5-1 and J is TRBJ2-7, with a weak D call TRBD1 (6 bases). Trimming removed 1 base from V and 3 bases from J, with 14 bases in between. Germline V lookup: CDR1 SGHRS, CDR2 YFSETQ. The CDR3 runs 15 residues. Full variable domain (remainder filled in from reference TRBV5-1 and TRBJ2-7): KAGVTQTPRYLIKTRGQQVTLSCSPISGHRSVSWYQQTPGQGLQFLFEYFSETQRNKGNFPGRFSGRQFSNSRSEMNVSTLELGDSALYLCASSLWGRGGYEQYFGPGTRLTVT.

The chain has TRBV10-1 and TRBJ2-5; 11 bases map to TRBD1. The CDR3 has 16 residues. Germline V CDR1 and CDR2: WNHNN, SYGVQD (reference sequence). With V trimmed by 6 bases and J by 3 bases, 9 bases remained unmatched. The CDR3 DNA is TGCGCCAGCAGCGGACCCAGGGACAGGGGGGAAGAGACCCAGTACTTC. Protein sequence: CASSGPRDRGEETQYF.

This rearrangement joins TRBV28 to TRBJ2-2, with TRBD2 matching 7 bases. Losses at the gene ends were 8 bases for V and 0 bases for J; bases not matched to a gene: 9. CDR1 is MDHEN, CDR2 SYDVKM, per germline. CDR3 length: 16 amino acids. CDR3 DNA: TGTGCCAGCGGTCTAGCGGCTCTCGCGAACACCGGGGAGCTGTTTTTT. Protein: CASGLAALANTGELFF.

This clone was counted once. The V gene is TRBV7-9, the J gene TRBJ1-1, with TRBD1 identical over 9 bases. The CDR3 is 15 amino acids. The ends lost 5 bases at V and 5 bases at J; junction bases unmatched: 9. Germline V gene lookup returns CDR1 SEHNR and CDR2 FQNEAQ (reference sequence). CDR3 nucleotide sequence: TGTGCCAGCAGCCCGCGGACAGGGGTGAGGACTGAAGCTTTCTTT. It codes for CASSPRTGVRTEAFF. The full variable domain, completed using reference TRBV7-9 and TRBJ1-1, is DTGVSQNPRHKITKRGQNVTFRCDPISEHNRLYWYRQTLGQGPEFLTYFQNEAQLEKSRLLSDRFSAERPKGSFSTLEIQRTEQGDSAMYLCASSPRTGVRTEAFFGQGTRLTVV.

The V gene is TRBV6-5, the J gene TRBJ2-7; D gene ambiguous. Germline V gene data show CDR1 as MNHEY and CDR2 as SVGAGI. There are 11 residues in the CDR3. Trimming took off 6 bases at V and 6 bases at J, with 9 bases between the two ends. The CDR3 loop is CASRSVGEQYF. CDR3 sequence (DNA): TGTGCCAGCAGATCCGTGGGCGAGCAGTACTTC.

The genes are TRBV7-9 and TRBJ2-3, with D possibly TRBD2 on 6 matching bases. The CDR3 contains 16 residues. With 2 bases removed from V and 2 bases from J, the gap between germline ends came to 14 bases. Germline CDR1 and CDR2: SEHNR and FQNEAQ (reference sequence). DNA for the CDR3: TGTGCCAGCAGCTTATCAAGGGGACTGAACACAGATACGCAGTATTTT. Amino acid sequence: CASSLSRGLNTDTQYF.

The chain is built from TRBV6-6 and TRBJ1-2; D remains unclear. This CDR3 region has 11 residues. V lost 2 bases, J lost 12 bases, and 10 bases lay in between. Germline V gene data show CDR1 as MNHNY and CDR2 as SVGAGI (reference sequence). The CDR3 nucleotides read TGTGCCAGCAGTTACCCCACAAAAGACACCTTC. Translated: CASSYPTKDTF.

This chain joins TRBV9 and TRBJ1-4; 7 nucleotides match TRBD1. This CDR3 contains 15 residues. The germline V gene has CDR1 SGDLS and CDR2 YYNGEE. After removal of 2 bases from V and 5 bases from J, the junction contained 6 bases not matched to a gene. CDR3 region: CASSVMGQTNEKLFF. The CDR3 DNA reads TGTGCCAGCAGCGTGATGGGACAGACCAATGAAAAACTGTTTTTT.

The genes are TRBV27 and TRBJ2-3, with 9 bases matching TRBD1. Germline assignment: CDR1 MNHEY and CDR2 SMNVEV (reference sequence). With 1 base clipped from V and 4 bases from J, the junction kept 12 bases outside the gene matches. The CDR3 has 18 amino acids. CDR3 residues: CASSLYVWGQGSADTQYF. The CDR3 DNA sequence: TGTGCCAGCAGTTTATATGTGTGGGGACAGGGTAGTGCAGATACGCAGTATTTT.

This chain's CDR3 is CASSLPGGPDGYTF. The CDR3 nucleotides are TGTGCCAGCAGTTTACCGGGGGGCCCGGATGGCTACACCTTC. The chain uses TRBV28 and TRBJ1-2, with D possibly being TRBD1 (6 bases). Deletions cut 2 bases from V and 6 bases from J, with 13 bases between. The length of the CDR3 is 14 residues. From germline, CDR1 is MDHEN and CDR2 SYDVKM.

The chain joins TRBV9 to TRBJ2-7; 7 bases fit TRBD1. The germline V gene has CDR1 SGDLS and CDR2 YYNGEE. The ends lost 4 bases at V and 1 base at J; junction bases unmatched: 5. The CDR3 runs 14 residues. CDR3 residues: CASSSGQTSYEQYF. In nucleotides, the CDR3 is TGTGCCAGCAGCTCGGGACAGACTTCCTACGAGCAGTACTTC.

The genes are TRBV10-3 and TRBJ2-3; 7 positions agree with TRBD2. Trimming at V came to 10 bases and at J to 1 base, leaving 11 bases not matched to a gene. There are 15 residues in the CDR3. The germline V gene encodes CDR1 ENHRY and CDR2 SYGVKD. DNA of the CDR3: TGTGCCACGACCGGGGGGTTTATTGGCACAGATACGCAGTATTTT. Translating it yields CATTGGFIGTDTQYF.

This clone has only one observation. The chain joins TRBV19 to TRBJ1-1; TRBD1 matches 7 bases. CDR3 length: 13 amino acids. Trimming at V came to 7 bases and at J to 8 bases, leaving 10 bases not matched to a gene. Per the germline V gene, CDR1 is LNHDA and CDR2 is SQIVND (reference sequence). CDR3 sequence reads: CASTRRGIREAFF. DNA for the CDR3: TGTGCCAGTACTCGCAGGGGGATCCGGGAAGCTTTCTTT.

The rearrangement uses TRBV28 and TRBJ1-4, with 9 positions matching TRBD1. This CDR3 comprises 15 residues. In germline, CDR1 is MDHEN, CDR2 SYDVKM. With V trimmed by 6 bases and J by 6 bases, 8 bases remained unmatched. In DNA form, the CDR3 reads TGTGCCAGCAGGGGGCCGGGACAGGGCGATGAAAAACTGTTTTTT. This encodes CASRGPGQGDEKLFF.

This clone was observed once. The chain combines TRBV19 with TRBJ2-7; TRBD2 matches at 8 bases. Trimming removed 6 bases from V and 0 bases from J; junction bases left unmatched: 1. This CDR3 is built from 13 residues. Germline V gene data show CDR1 as LNHDA and CDR2 as SQIVND (reference sequence). CDR3 protein: CASRRGASYEQYF. The CDR3 DNA reads TGTGCCAGTAGGCGGGGGGCCTCCTACGAGCAGTACTTC.

This chain uses TRBV7-9 with TRBJ1-2; D is ambiguous. The CDR3 sequence is 12 residues long. The V end was cut by 2 bases, the J end by 7 bases, with 8 bases between. Germline values: CDR1 SEHNR, CDR2 FQNEAQ (reference sequence). As DNA, the CDR3 is TGTGCCAGCAGCTTATCTTGGGCTGGCTACACCTTC. This encodes CASSLSWAGYTF.

The CDR3 DNA follows: TGTGCCAGCAAGGGGCAGATCACCTTATACGAGCAGTACTTC. Its protein is CASKGQITLYEQYF. The chain recombines TRBV28 with TRBJ2-7; D is possibly TRBD1 (5 bases). The V gene's germline CDR1 is MDHEN and CDR2 SYDVKM. Deletions cut 7 bases from V and 4 bases from J, with 17 bases between. The CDR3 sequence is 14 residues long. The variable domain in full, with the rest retrieved from reference TRBV28 and TRBJ2-7, is DVKVTQSSRYLVKRTGEKVFLECVQDMDHENMFWYRQDPGLGLRLIYFSYDVKMKEKGDIPEGYSVSREKKERFSLILESASTNQTSMYLCASKGQITLYEQYFGPGTRLTVT.